Each of the 32 T cell receptor beta chains below was sequenced from the same sample in a study of T cells in localized non-small cell lung cancer. Using immunoSEQ multiplex PCR, the repertoire was profiled, and TCRdb retains in-frame clones only, with some absent. The repertoire includes 2,500 to 3,000 clones, around a quarter of them detected once, and approximately 16% sits in the top ten. Source: lung tumor tissue, taken before any cancer treatment. The receptors originated from a female donor of 60 years or more with stage I lung adenocarcinoma.

The J gene is TRBJ2-7, the V gene TRBV11-3; 8 bases match TRBD2. V lost 5 bases to trimming and J lost 2 bases; unmatched junction nucleotides: 8. The CDR3 totals 15 residues. The germline gives CDR1 SGHNT, CDR2 YENEEA. The CDR3 sequence: CASSPGAGVTYEQYF. The CDR3 bases are TGTGCCAGCAGCCCCGGAGCGGGGGTTACCTACGAGCAGTACTTC. Full variable domain (rest looked up from reference TRBV11-3 and TRBJ2-7): EAGVVQSPRYKIIEKKQPVAFWCNPISGHNTLYWYLQNLGQGPELLIRYENEEAVDDSQLPKDRFSAERLKGVDSTLKIQPAELGDSAVYLCASSPGAGVTYEQYFGPGTRLTVT.

In its sample, this clone was seen a few times. The chain has TRBV6-8 and TRBJ2-1; 7 bases map to TRBD1. Trimming cost V 5 bases and J 14 bases; bases outside gene matches: 9. The CDR3 spans 12 residues. Germline CDR1 and CDR2: MNHGY and SAAAGT. The CDR3 coding sequence is TGTGCCAGCAGTCTCTCGACAGGGATCGAGTTCTTC. It specifies CASSLSTGIEFF.

This clone was seen only a few times. CDR3 bases: TGTGCCAGTGGGACCTCATTAAATCAGCCCCAGCATTTT. Translating it yields CASGTSLNQPQHF. The chain has TRBV7-4 and TRBJ1-5; weak D call: TRBD1 (5 bases). CDR1 and CDR2 (germline): SGHVT, SQSDAQ. V lost 9 bases to trimming and J lost 4 bases, with 13 bases between them. The CDR3 runs 13 residues.

By proportion, this clone is medium-sized (0.01 to 0.1%). For the CDR3, the DNA is TGTGCCAGCAGCTTTCTAGCGGGGACCCGGGAGGAGACCCAGTACTTC. Translated: CASSFLAGTREETQYF. This sequence joins TRBV11-3 and TRBJ2-5; 9 positions agree with TRBD2. Germline CDR1 SGHNT, CDR2 YENEEA. The CDR3 is 16 amino acids. Trimming at V came to 3 bases and at J to 5 bases, leaving 10 bases not matched to a gene.

J is TRBJ1-6 and V is TRBV9; a possible D gene is TRBD1 (6 bases). V lost 6 bases, J lost 10 bases, and 11 bases lay in between. Per germline, CDR1 SGDLS and CDR2 YYNGEE. This CDR3 has 12 residues. The CDR3 here is CASTRTDSPLHF. The CDR3, as DNA: TGTGCCAGCACCCGGACAGACTCACCCCTCCACTTT.

This clone occurred a few times. This chain uses TRBV19 with TRBJ2-5, with a possible D match to TRBD2 (5 bases). The CDR3 has 13 residues. Trimming took 3 bases from V and 4 from J, leaving 9 bases between them. Germline V gene data show CDR1 as LNHDA and CDR2 as SQIVND (reference sequence). CDR3 DNA sequence: TGTGCCAGTAGTATCGGAGGAAGAGAGACCCAGTACTTC. It translates to CASSIGGRETQYF.

CDR3 in DNA: TGTGCCATCAGCCCCAACAGGGCGGACACTGAAGCTTTCTTT. It codes for CAISPNRADTEAFF. The gene calls are TRBV6-8 and TRBJ1-1; perhaps TRBD1 as D (6 bases). Germline V CDR1 and CDR2: MNHGY, SAAAGT. The CDR3 extends over 14 amino acids. The V end was cut by 10 bases, the J end by 3 bases, with 18 bases between.

This clone was picked up a small number of times. The J gene is TRBJ1-2, the V gene TRBV11-3; 8 nucleotides match TRBD1. After removal of 1 base from V and 8 bases from J, the junction contained 9 bases not matched to a gene. This CDR3 contains 15 residues. In germline, CDR1 is SGHNT, CDR2 YENEEA. CDR3 nucleotides: TGTGCCAGCAGCTTAGGCTCGGACAGGGCGAGAGGCTACACCTTC. Protein product: CASSLGSDRARGYTF.

The chain links TRBV29-1 to TRBJ2-7; 9 bases line up with TRBD1. Per the germline V gene, CDR1 is SQVTM and CDR2 is ANQGSEA. Unmatched junction bases numbered 10, after V lost 4 bases and J lost 3 bases. The CDR3 is 15 amino acids. The chain's CDR3 is CSVAIPGTGLYEQYF. CDR3 coding DNA: TGCAGCGTTGCCATCCCCGGGACAGGGCTCTACGAGCAGTACTTC.

The chain employs TRBV29-1 and TRBJ1-1; D perhaps matches TRBD1 (5 bases). The CDR3 sequence is 13 residues long. CDR1 SQVTM and CDR2 ANQGSEA come from the germline V gene. Trimming left V 4 bases short and J 1 base short, with 10 bases between. The CDR3 here is CSVALGQNTEAFF. Here the CDR3 DNA reads TGCAGCGTTGCATTAGGACAGAACACTGAAGCTTTCTTT.

This rearrangement joins TRBV29-1 to TRBJ1-2, with TRBD1 as a possible D gene (6 bases). The V gene lost 7 bases and the J gene lost 3 bases, with 12 bases spanning the gap. The CDR3 is made up of 12 amino acids. Per germline, CDR1 SQVTM and CDR2 ANQGSEA. CDR3 sequence (DNA): TGCAGCGCCCTACAGGGCGACTATGGCTACACCTTC. Protein: CSALQGDYGYTF.

This chain links TRBV7-5 with TRBJ1-5. TRBV7-5 is recorded as a pseudogene. CDR3 size: 15 residues. The DNA for the CDR3 is TGTGCCAGCAGCGACGGTGGGGGACCCAATCAGCCCCAGCATTTT. It codes for CASSDGGGPNQPQHF.

The chain recombines TRBV30 with TRBJ1-4; a weak D match, TRBD1 (6 bases). Looked up from germline, CDR1 is GTSNPN and CDR2 is SVGIG (reference sequence). V was trimmed by 2 bases and J by 5 bases, leaving 18 bases between them. CDR3 size: 16 residues. The CDR3 protein is CAWSTSRGRWNEKLFF. The CDR3 DNA sequence: TGTGCCTGGAGTACAAGCAGGGGCCGGTGGAATGAAAAACTGTTTTTT.

This clone was observed a few times. V and J are TRBV11-3 and TRBJ1-1, with D perhaps matching TRBD1 (5 bases). CDR1 and CDR2 (germline): SGHNT, YENEEA. V shed 2 bases and J shed 4 bases, with 14 bases lying between them. This CDR3 is built from 15 residues. The CDR3 DNA reads as TGTGCCAGCAGCTTACTTTTGGGGGGTGGCACTGAAGCTTTCTTT. This sequence encodes CASSLLLGGGTEAFF.

This clone was observed a few times. The rearrangement links TRBV6-4 to TRBJ2-3; D unresolved. The length of the CDR3 is 13 residues. Germline CDR1 is MRHNA and CDR2 is SNTAGT. Trimming shortened V by 7 bases and J by 4 bases, and 12 bases separated the two germline ends. The CDR3 DNA reads as TGTGCCAGCATCGAGAATGTTCCAGATACGCAGTATTTT. Its translation is CASIENVPDTQYF.

This clone was observed a handful of times. J is TRBJ1-2 and V is TRBV6-8; D ambiguous. Germline values: CDR1 MNHGY, CDR2 SAAAGT. The ends were cut back, 5 bases at V and 6 bases at J, with 16 bases in the middle. The CDR3 spans 14 residues. The CDR3: CASSRVLGEDGYTF. The CDR3 coding sequence is TGTGCCAGCAGTCGAGTCCTTGGGGAGGATGGCTACACCTTC.

CDR3 in DNA: TGTGCCAGCAGCTTAGAGGGGGGCGGAGATACGCAGTATTTT. This sequence encodes CASSLEGGGDTQYF. The chain joins TRBV11-3 to TRBJ2-3; the D gene could be TRBD1 or TRBD2 (6 bases each). This CDR3 is 14 amino acids long. V was clipped by 0 bases and J by 5 bases, with 9 bases between them. Germline values: CDR1 SGHNT, CDR2 YENEEA.

The V and J genes are TRBV19 and TRBJ2-7, with D perhaps TRBD1 (5 bases). This CDR3 has 14 amino acids. V lost 5 bases, J lost 2 bases, and 13 bases lay in between. CDR1 is LNHDA and CDR2 is SQIVND in the germline V gene (reference sequence). The CDR3: CASSSRTNTYEQYF. The DNA for the CDR3 is TGTGCCAGTAGTTCGAGGACAAATACCTACGAGCAGTACTTC.

V and J are TRBV6-8 and TRBJ1-3, with D possibly TRBD1 on 6 matching bases. The V gene lost 7 bases and the J gene lost 0 bases, with 16 bases spanning the gap. The CDR3 has 16 amino acids. The germline CDR1 and CDR2 sequences are MNHGY and SAAAGT. CDR3 in amino acids: CASNVKQGISGNTIYF. The CDR3 coding sequence is TGTGCCAGCAACGTCAAGCAGGGGATCTCTGGAAACACCATATATTTT.

The V call is TRBV6-8, the J call TRBJ1-2; possibly TRBD1 for D (6 bases). V was clipped by 7 bases and J by 3 bases, with 24 bases between them. The CDR3 is 17 residues long. Germline V lookup: CDR1 MNHGY, CDR2 SAAAGT. CDR3 DNA: TGTGCCAGCACCGCCGGCTCGGTCAGGGGTCGGGACTATGGCTACACCTTC. Translation gives CASTAGSVRGRDYGYTF.

This clone showed up just a few times. The CDR3, as DNA: TGTGCCTGGGAATCCTCGACAGAGGGAGAATATAATTCACCCCTCCACTTT. Encoded protein: CAWESSTEGEYNSPLHF. This rearrangement joins TRBV30 to TRBJ1-6, with D tentatively TRBD1 (5 bases). The V gene lost 5 bases and the J gene lost 4 bases, with 21 bases spanning the gap. The CDR3 loop spans 17 amino acids. In germline, CDR1 is GTSNPN, CDR2 SVGIG (reference sequence). Complete variable domain (other parts from reference TRBV30 and TRBJ1-6): SQTIHQWPATLVQPVGSPLSLECTVEGTSNPNLYWYRQAAGRGLQLLFYSVGIGQISSEVPQNLSASRPQDRQFILSSKKLLLSDSGFYLCAWESSTEGEYNSPLHFGNGTRLTVT.

This chain connects TRBV6-8 to TRBJ1-3, with unresolved D. CDR1 and CDR2 from the germline V gene are MNHGY and SAAAGT. The CDR3 contains 14 residues. V was trimmed by 7 bases and J by 2 bases, leaving 12 bases between them. For the CDR3, the DNA is TGTGCCAGCAAACCGGGAAGCACTGGAAACACCATATATTTT. Translated, it gives CASKPGSTGNTIYF.

The rearrangement joins TRBV11-3 to TRBJ1-4; D is perhaps TRBD1 (6 bases). Germline assignment: CDR1 SGHNT and CDR2 YENEEA. The CDR3 is 14 amino acids. Trimming took off 2 bases at V and 4 bases at J, with 8 bases between the two ends. In DNA form, the CDR3 reads TGTGCCAGCAGCTTAAAAGGGGGTAATGAAAAACTGTTTTTT. This translates into CASSLKGGNEKLFF.

V is TRBV12-5 and J is TRBJ1-5; D uncertain. V dropped 2 bases and J dropped 1 base, with 3 bases sitting between them. The CDR3 extends over 13 amino acids. Looked up from germline, CDR1 is LGHNT and CDR2 is FRNRAP. Written as DNA, the CDR3 is TGTGCTAGTGGTTTGACCAGCAATCAGCCCCAGCATTTT. Residues: CASGLTSNQPQHF.

V and J are TRBV16 and TRBJ2-7; TRBD1 matches at 9 bases. Germline V gene lookup returns CDR1 KGHSY and CDR2 FQNENV. This CDR3 is 15 amino acids long. The J segment lost 5 bases and the V segment lost 4 bases, leaving 9 bases of the junction unmatched. The CDR3 here is CASSPSGTGWNEQYF. The CDR3 DNA is TGTGCCAGCAGCCCATCCGGGACAGGGTGGAACGAGCAGTACTTC.

By share, this clone counts as medium-sized. This chain uses TRBV11-3 with TRBJ1-3; D not certain. CDR3 size: 15 residues. Trimming shortened V by 5 bases and J by 2 bases, and 13 bases separated the two germline ends. Germline V gives CDR1 SGHNT, CDR2 YENEEA. The CDR3 bases are TGTGCCAGCAGCCCGCGACTTAAAACTGGAAACACCATATATTTT. Residues: CASSPRLKTGNTIYF.

This chain connects TRBV11-3 to TRBJ1-3, with a weak D call TRBD1 (5 bases). Trimming stripped 4 bases from V and 4 bases from J, with 11 bases between. The V gene's germline CDR1 is SGHNT and CDR2 YENEEA. The CDR3 runs 14 residues. CDR3 protein: CASSYPGGGNTIYF. The CDR3 DNA is TGTGCCAGCAGCTACCCGGGGGGAGGAAACACCATATATTTT.

This clone occurred a few times. The J gene is TRBJ2-3, the V gene TRBV11-3, with 9 bases fitting TRBD2. The CDR3 covers 17 residues. CDR1 SGHNT and CDR2 YENEEA come from the germline V gene. With V trimmed by 1 base and J by 7 bases, 12 bases remained unmatched. CDR3 region: CASSLVPPSGNRNTQYF. The CDR3 nucleotides read TGTGCCAGCAGCTTAGTTCCCCCTAGCGGGAATCGTAATACGCAGTATTTT.

This clone rates as large. The chain links TRBV30 to TRBJ2-3; D call uncertain. V lost 2 bases and J 6 bases, leaving 12 bases between the germline ends. The V gene's germline CDR1 is GTSNPN and CDR2 SVGIG (reference sequence). CDR3 length equals 13 residues. CDR3 sequence: CAWSQVGVDTQYF. The CDR3 DNA sequence: TGTGCCTGGAGTCAGGTTGGTGTGGATACGCAGTATTTT.

The chain combines TRBV9 with TRBJ2-7; unclear D gene. With 0 bases removed from V and 0 bases from J, the gap between germline ends came to 10 bases. Germline loops: CDR1 SGDLS, CDR2 YYNGEE. The CDR3 spans 15 residues. For the CDR3, the DNA is TGTGCCAGCAGCGTAGAGGCAGGCAGCTCCTACGAGCAGTACTTC. Amino acid sequence: CASSVEAGSSYEQYF. Full variable domain (remainder filled in from reference TRBV9 and TRBJ2-7): DSGVTQTPKHLITATGQRVTLRCSPRSGDLSVYWYQQSLDQGLQFLIQYYNGEERAKGNILERFSAQQFPDLHSELNLSSLELGDSALYFCASSVEAGSSYEQYFGPGTRLTVT.

The chain employs TRBV12-5 and TRBJ1-1; D is undetermined. Trimming removed 0 bases at V and 5 bases at J, with 7 bases between. The CDR3 runs 13 residues. From germline, CDR1 is LGHNT and CDR2 FRNRAP. DNA for the CDR3: TGTGCTAGTGGTTTGGTAGACGGGACTGAAGCTTTCTTT. It encodes CASGLVDGTEAFF.

This clone was seen a few times. Here the CDR3 DNA reads TGTGCCAGCAGCCCACCGGAAAGGGTATACACTGAAGCTTTCTTT. Its translation is CASSPPERVYTEAFF. The genes are TRBV14 and TRBJ1-1; no clear D. Germline-derived CDR1 and CDR2 are SGHDN and FVKESK. CDR3 length: 15 amino acids. With 4 bases removed from V and 3 bases from J, the gap between germline ends came to 15 bases.